This TCR beta chain emerged from a study of shared clonotypes between healthy human individuals. CD45RO-negative cells were positively selected for CCR7, leaving out terminally differentiated effector memory CD45RA+ cells. Sequenced by immunoSEQ multiplex PCR; TCRdb stores in-frame clones only, minus some. Found here are about 590,000 clones, nearly 97% of them singletons; the top ten hold 0.1% to 0.11%. The V and J ends lost 2 bases and 1 base respectively, with 3 bases between them. Germline CDR1 is SGHNT and CDR2 is YYREEE (reference sequence). This CDR3 comprises 12 residues. About this clone itself: The same CDR3 is also encoded by other DNA sequences in this sample.

The sample was naive CD8+ T cells sorted from blood. The receptor's source is a woman aged 25 to 45 in good health. The chain is built from TRBV5-4 and TRBJ1-1, with D unresolved. Here the CDR3 DNA reads TGTGCCAGCAGCTTCAGGAACACTGAAGCTTTCTTT. This translates into CASSFRNTEAFF.